The 2 T cell receptor delta chains below all came from one sample that was sequenced in a study of gamma-delta chains in newborns, infants, children. TCRdb processed the reads again with the CATT caller. The sample includes 8,000 or so delta-chain clones, about 3.4% of them seen just once. Sequenced input: blood. Every receptor here comes from a child who was a newborn, infant or young child, either healthy, febrile or measles-vaccinated (not recorded which).

This clone is categorized as medium-sized (0.01 to 0.1%). This rearrangement joins TRDV2 to TRDJ3, with 9 nucleotides matching TRDD3. Trimming cost V 1 base and J 0 bases; bases outside gene matches: 6. Germline CDR1 is GEAIGNYY and CDR2 is EKD. CDR3 length: 19 amino acids. As DNA, the CDR3 is TGTGCCTGTGACACACTGGGGGGATACCGCTCCTGGGACACCCGACAGATGTTTTTC. Translation: CACDTLGGYRSWDTRQMFF.

For this clone: This may stem from a read error, because a much larger clone lies one nucleotide away. Other DNA sequences in the same sample also yield this CDR3. The chain uses TRDV2 and TRDJ3; D unclear. The length of the CDR3 is 19 residues. Trimming took 0 bases from V and 0 from J, leaving 14 bases between them. Germline V gene data show CDR1 as GEAIGNYY and CDR2 as EKD. CDR3 amino acids: CACDTVVGPSSWDTRQMFF. CDR3 bases: TGTGCCTGTGACACCGTGGTGGGCCCCAGCTCCTGGGACACCCGACAGATGTTTTTC.